This TCR beta chain was profiled in a study of Ad26.COV2.S vaccination and SARS-CoV-2 variants. Turning to the study itself: Donor participated within the Ad26.COV2.S arm of the COV1001 trial. Whole-study results and caveats: Spike-specific responses of CD8+ and CD4+ T cells were reported to display substantial breadth after vaccination. Total T cell responses, in the TCR breadth and depth analyses, may have been underestimated.

Treatment of the sample: about 20 received Ad26.COV2.S at low or high dose, single or two shots; 5 received placebo; per-sample allocation not given. Day 63 after the first vaccine or placebo injection was the time point for sampling. This adult donor, from Boston, was 18-55 years old. Comments on this clone: The antigen is undetermined. This specimen includes other DNA sequences encoding the same CDR3.

The CDR3 runs 13 residues. Germline V lookup: CDR1 SGHTA, CDR2 FQGTGA. V lost 5 bases to trimming and J lost 3 bases, with 10 bases between them. TCRdb keeps only in-frame clones here, not all; method: immunoSEQ multiplex PCR. This sample yields fewer than 500,000 clones, of which roughly nine tenths are seen a single time; 2.5% belongs to the top ten. This sequence joins TRBV7-3 and TRBJ1-2; TRBD1 might be the D (5 bases). Sequencing was performed on peripheral blood, taken in a trial of Ad26.COV2.S vaccine versus placebo. The origin of this receptor is a person aged 18 to 65 who received the Ad26.COV2.S COVID-19 vaccine or a placebo. CDR3 sequence reads: CASSPGTDYGYTF. In DNA form, the CDR3 reads TGTGCCAGCAGCCCTGGGACGGACTATGGCTACACCTTC. The complete variable domain, with remaining parts taken from reference TRBV7-3 and TRBJ1-2, reads GAGVSQTPSNKVTEKGKYVELRCDPISGHTALYWYRQSLGQGPEFLIYFQGTGAADDSGLPNDRFFAVRPEGSVSTLKIQRTERGDSAVYLCASSPGTDYGYTFGSGTRLTVV.